The clone carrying this T cell receptor (beta chain) was counted once. What it recognizes is unknown. The CDR3 covers 11 residues. In germline, CDR1 is MNHNS, CDR2 SASEGT. V lost 8 bases and J lost 2, with 7 bases in between. Time point defined: cycle 4 day 1 (C4D1), after more than 5 weeks of nivolumab. The patients all showed relapse after autologous stem cell transplantation, while their brentuximab vedotin exposure varied. CD4+ T cells were purified from thawed PBMCs by negative selection. The data derive from a study of PD-1 blockade in classical Hodgkin lymphoma. Study-wide results and limits: Those achieving complete response showed baseline diversity like newly diagnosed patients.

Data came from immunoSEQ multiplex PCR; TCRdb stores just in-frame clones and leaves some out. Of 10,000 or so clones in the sample, approximately 88% were seen once. The chain joins TRBV6-1 to TRBJ2-7; D is ambiguous. Sample: CD4+ T cells from blood, taken before the fourth cycle of nivolumab. The receptor's source is a human donor with classical Hodgkin lymphoma. The CDR3 reads CASVQPYEQYF. The CDR3 nucleotides are TGTGCCAGCGTCCAACCCTACGAGCAGTACTTC.